This T cell receptor (beta chain) was sequenced in a study of brain metastases from non-small cell lung cancer. In its sample, this clone was seen a few times. Clones were sequenced by immunoSEQ multiplex PCR, and TCRdb holds only the in-frame ones, with some missing. The sample gives 1,500 to 2,000 clones, approximately 80% of which show up once; around a tenth is in the top ten. Per germline, CDR1 MNHEY and CDR2 SVGEGT. The CDR3 spans 18 residues. With 6 bases clipped from V and 4 bases from J, the junction kept 18 bases outside the gene matches. The V gene is TRBV6-2 or TRBV6-3, the J gene TRBJ2-5, with 9 bases lining up with TRBD1. This clonotype originated in a donor at least 40 years old with non-small cell lung cancer. The sample was tumor-adjacent normal tissue. CDR3: CASSKTPGTGRVGETQYF. DNA for the CDR3: TGTGCCAGCAGCAAAACACCTGGGACAGGGAGGGTCGGAGAGACCCAGTACTTC.